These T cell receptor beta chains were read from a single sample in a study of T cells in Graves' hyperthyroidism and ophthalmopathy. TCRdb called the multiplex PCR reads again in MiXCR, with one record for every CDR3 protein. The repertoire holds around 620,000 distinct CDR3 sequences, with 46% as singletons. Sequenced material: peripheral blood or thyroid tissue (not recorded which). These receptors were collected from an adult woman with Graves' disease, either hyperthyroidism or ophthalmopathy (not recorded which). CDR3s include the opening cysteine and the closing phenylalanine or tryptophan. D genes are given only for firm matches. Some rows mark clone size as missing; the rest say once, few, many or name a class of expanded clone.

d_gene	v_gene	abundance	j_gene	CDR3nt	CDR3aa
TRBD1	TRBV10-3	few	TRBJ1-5	TGTGCCATCAGTGAGGGGGACAGGGTGTATCAGCCCCAGCATTTT	CAISEGDRVYQPQHF
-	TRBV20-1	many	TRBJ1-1	TGCAGTGCTAGAGGGGATCTGAACACTGAAGCTTTCTTT	CSARGDLNTEAFF
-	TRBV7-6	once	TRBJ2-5	TGTGCCAGCAGCGCCGGGACCCTCGTAAGAGAGACCCAGTACTTC	CASSAGTLVRETQYF
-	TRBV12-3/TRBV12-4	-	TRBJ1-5	TGTGCCAGCAGTTCCTACAGGAGCCAGCATTTT	CASSSYRSQHF
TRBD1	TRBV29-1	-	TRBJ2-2	TGCAGCGGTAAACAGGGGGCTGGGACCACCGGGGAGCTGTTTTTT	CSGKQGAGTTGELFF
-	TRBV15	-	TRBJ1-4	TGTGCCACCAGCAGAGATTTACGGGAAAAACTGTTTTTT	CATSRDLREKLFF
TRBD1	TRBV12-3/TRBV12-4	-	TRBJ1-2	TGTGCCAGCAGTCTCCGGGACAGGACCTATGGCTACACCTTC	CASSLRDRTYGYTF
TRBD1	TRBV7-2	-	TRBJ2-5	TGCGCCAGCAGCTATTCGACAGGGGTAGAAGAGACCCAGTACTTC	CASSYSTGVEETQYF
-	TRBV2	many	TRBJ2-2	TGTGCCAGCAGTGAAGCCATCCCTTCCGGGGAGCTGTTTTTT	CASSEAIPSGELFF
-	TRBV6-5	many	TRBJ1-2	TGTGCCAGCAGTCGCCTCGGACACTCCACTAACTATGGCTACACCTTC	CASSRLGHSTNYGYTF
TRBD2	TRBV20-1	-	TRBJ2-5	TGCAGTGCCGCCTCCGGGGGGTTTAATCAGCCCCAGTACTTC	CSAASGGFNQPQYF
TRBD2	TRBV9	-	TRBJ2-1	TGTGCCAGCAGCGCAGGACTAGCGGGAGTTGAGCAGTTCTTC	CASSAGLAGVEQFF
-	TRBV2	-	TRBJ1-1	TGTGCCAGCAGTGATTGGTCGAACACTGAAGCTTTCTTT	CASSDWSNTEAFF
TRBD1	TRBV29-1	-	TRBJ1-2	TGCAGCTTCCCGCTGACAGGGGGATCCGTTGGCTACACCTTC	CSFPLTGGSVGYTF
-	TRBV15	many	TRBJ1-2	TGTGCCACCAGCAGCCAGAACAACTATGGCTACACCTTC	CATSSQNNYGYTF
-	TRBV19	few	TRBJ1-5	TGTGCCAGTAGGCTAGCAGGCGAGACCCAGCATTTT	CASRLAGETQHF
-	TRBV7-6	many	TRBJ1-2	TGTGCCAGCAGCTCACAGCTTGCAGGGAGAAATGGCTACACCTTC	CASSSQLAGRNGYTF
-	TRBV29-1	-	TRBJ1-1	TGCAGTTTCACAGGGCTGGACACTGAAGCTTTCTTT	CSFTGLDTEAFF
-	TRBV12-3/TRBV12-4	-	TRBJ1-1	TGTGCCAGCAGTTTTGGGGACCTGAACGCCGAAGCTTTCTTT	CASSFGDLNAEAFF
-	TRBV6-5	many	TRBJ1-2	TGTGCCAGCAGTTACGCAGGACTGGGTGGCTACACCTTC	CASSYAGLGGYTF
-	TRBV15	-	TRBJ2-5	TGTGCCACCAGCAAATCAGAGACCCAGTACTTC	CATSKSETQYF
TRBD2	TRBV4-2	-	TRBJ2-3	TGTGCCAGCAGCCAAGATTCCAGCGGGAGAGGCACAGATACGCAGTATTTT	CASSQDSSGRGTDTQYF
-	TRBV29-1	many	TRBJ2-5	TGCAGCGTCGCAGGGGGAGGTGAGACCCAGTACTTC	CSVAGGGETQYF
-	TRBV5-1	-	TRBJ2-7	TGCGCCAGCAGCTCGGACCACGAGCAGTACTTC	CASSSDHEQYF
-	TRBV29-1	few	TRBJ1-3	TGCAGCGTGGGGGCTGGAACGGGAAACACCATATATTTT	CSVGAGTGNTIYF
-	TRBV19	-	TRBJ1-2	TGTGCCAGTAGTCCCCCCCACGGAACAAACAACTATGGCTACACCTTC	CASSPPHGTNNYGYTF
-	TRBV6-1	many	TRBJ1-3	TGTGCCAGCAATTGGCATGGAAACACCATATATTTT	CASNWHGNTIYF
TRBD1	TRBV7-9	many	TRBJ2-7	TGTGCCAGCAGCCTTCGGGACAGCAAGGTCGAGCAGTACTTC	CASSLRDSKVEQYF
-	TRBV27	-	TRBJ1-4	TGTGCCAGCAGACCCAGGTCCCCTGAAAAACTGTTTTTT	CASRPRSPEKLFF
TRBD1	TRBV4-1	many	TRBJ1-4	TGCGCCAGCAGCCCGGGACAGAGTCCAACTAATGAAAAACTGTTTTTT	CASSPGQSPTNEKLFF
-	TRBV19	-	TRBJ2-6	TGTGCCAGTAGTTCCGACAGACCCTATGGCTCTGGGGCCAACGTCCTGACTTTC	CASSSDRPYGSGANVLTF